A single T cell receptor (beta chain) is shown here with its context. Its antigen remains unknown. The data belong to a study of shared clonotypes between healthy human individuals. Study-wide results and caveats: Naive subsets typically showed greater estimated richness than memory subsets.

The CDR3 consists of 13 residues. CDR1 MDHEN and CDR2 SYDVKM come from the germline V gene. V was pared by 1 base and J by 3 bases, with 6 bases between. Profiling relied on immunoSEQ multiplex PCR, and the TCRdb table lists in-frame clones only, not all of them. This table holds some 2,000,000 clones, 85% to 95% found once. This receptor was taken from a man younger than 30 in good health. The rearrangement uses TRBV28 and TRBJ1-2; weak D call: TRBD1 (5 bases). The sample comprised naive CD4+ T cells sorted from blood. The subset: CD45RA+ positively selected. CDR3 sequence reads: CASSLSGYYGYTF. Written as DNA, the CDR3 is TGTGCCAGCAGTTTATCAGGGTACTATGGCTACACCTTC.